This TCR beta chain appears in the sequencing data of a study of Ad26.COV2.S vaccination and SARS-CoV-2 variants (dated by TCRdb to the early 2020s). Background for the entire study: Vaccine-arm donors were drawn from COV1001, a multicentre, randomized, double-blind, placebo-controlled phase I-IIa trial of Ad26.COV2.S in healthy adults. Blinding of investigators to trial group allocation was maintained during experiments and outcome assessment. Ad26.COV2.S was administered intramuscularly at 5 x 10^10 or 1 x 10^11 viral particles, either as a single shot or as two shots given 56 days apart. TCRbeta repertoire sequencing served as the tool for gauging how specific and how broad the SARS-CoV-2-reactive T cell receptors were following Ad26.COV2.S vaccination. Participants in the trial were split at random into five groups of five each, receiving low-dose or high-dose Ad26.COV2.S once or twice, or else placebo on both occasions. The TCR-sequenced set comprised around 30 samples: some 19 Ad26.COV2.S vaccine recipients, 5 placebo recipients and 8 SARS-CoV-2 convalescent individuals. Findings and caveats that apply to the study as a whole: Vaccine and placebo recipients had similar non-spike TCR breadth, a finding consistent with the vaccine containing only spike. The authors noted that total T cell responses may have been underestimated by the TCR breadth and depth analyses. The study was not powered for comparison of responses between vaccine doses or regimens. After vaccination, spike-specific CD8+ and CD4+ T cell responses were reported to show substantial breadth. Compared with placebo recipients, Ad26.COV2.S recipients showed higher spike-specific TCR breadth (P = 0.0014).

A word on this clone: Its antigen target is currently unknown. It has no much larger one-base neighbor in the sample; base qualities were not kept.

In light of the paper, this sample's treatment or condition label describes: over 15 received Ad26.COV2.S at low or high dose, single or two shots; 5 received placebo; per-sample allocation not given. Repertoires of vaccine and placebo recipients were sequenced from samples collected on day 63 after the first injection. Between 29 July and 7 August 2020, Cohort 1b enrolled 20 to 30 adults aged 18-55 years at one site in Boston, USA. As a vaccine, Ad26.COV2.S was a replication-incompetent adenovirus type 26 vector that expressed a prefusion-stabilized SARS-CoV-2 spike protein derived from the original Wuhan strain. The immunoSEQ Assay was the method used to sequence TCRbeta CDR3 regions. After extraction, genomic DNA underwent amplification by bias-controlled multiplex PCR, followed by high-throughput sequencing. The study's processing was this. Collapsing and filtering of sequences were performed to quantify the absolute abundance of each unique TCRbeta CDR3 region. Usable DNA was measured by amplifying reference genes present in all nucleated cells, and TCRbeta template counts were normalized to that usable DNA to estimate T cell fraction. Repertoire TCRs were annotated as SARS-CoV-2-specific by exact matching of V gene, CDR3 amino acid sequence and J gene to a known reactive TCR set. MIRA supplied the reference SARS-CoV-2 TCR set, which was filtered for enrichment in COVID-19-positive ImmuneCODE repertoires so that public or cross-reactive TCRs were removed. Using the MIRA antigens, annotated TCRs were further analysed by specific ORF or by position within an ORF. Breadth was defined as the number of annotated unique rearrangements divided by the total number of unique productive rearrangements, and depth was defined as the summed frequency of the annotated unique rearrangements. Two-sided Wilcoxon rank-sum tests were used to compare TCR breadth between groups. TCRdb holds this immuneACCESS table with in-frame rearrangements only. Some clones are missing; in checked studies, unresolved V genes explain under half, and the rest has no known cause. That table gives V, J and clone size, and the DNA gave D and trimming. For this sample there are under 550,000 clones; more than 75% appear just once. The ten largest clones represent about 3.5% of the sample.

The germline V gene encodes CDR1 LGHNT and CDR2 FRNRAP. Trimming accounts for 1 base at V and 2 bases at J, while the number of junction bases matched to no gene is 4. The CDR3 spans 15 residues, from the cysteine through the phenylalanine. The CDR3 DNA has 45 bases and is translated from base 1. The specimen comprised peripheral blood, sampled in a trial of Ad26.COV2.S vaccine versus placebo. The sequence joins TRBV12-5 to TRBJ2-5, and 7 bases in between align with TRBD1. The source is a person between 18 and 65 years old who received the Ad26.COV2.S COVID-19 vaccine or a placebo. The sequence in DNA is TGTGCTAGTGGTTTGGCGACAGGGCCGCAAGAGACCCAGTACTTC. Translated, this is CASGLATGPQETQYF.